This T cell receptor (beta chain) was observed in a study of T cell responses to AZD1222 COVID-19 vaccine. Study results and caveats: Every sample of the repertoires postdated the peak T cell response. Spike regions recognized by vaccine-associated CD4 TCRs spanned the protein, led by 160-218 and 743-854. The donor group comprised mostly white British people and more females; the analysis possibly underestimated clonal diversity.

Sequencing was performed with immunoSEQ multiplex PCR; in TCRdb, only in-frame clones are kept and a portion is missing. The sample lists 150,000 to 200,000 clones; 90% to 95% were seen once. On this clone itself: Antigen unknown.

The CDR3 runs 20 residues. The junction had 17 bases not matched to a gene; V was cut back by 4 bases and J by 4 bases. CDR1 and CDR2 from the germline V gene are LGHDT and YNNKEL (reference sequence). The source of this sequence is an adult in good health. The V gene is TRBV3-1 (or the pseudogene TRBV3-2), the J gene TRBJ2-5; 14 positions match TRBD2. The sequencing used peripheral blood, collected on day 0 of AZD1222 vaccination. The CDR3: CASSLQGGLAGGGLRETQYF. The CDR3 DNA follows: TGTGCCAGCAGCCTGCAAGGCGGACTAGCGGGAGGTGGTTTGCGAGAGACCCAGTACTTC.